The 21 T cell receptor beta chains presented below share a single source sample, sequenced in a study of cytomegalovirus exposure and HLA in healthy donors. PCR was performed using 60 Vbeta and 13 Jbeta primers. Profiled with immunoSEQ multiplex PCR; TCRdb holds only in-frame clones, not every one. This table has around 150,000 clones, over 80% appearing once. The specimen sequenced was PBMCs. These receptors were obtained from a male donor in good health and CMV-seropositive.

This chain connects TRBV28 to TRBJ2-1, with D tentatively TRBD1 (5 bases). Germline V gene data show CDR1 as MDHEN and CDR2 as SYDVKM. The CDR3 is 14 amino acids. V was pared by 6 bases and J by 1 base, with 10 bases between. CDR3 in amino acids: CASRGAISYNEQFF. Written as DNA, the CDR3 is TGTGCCAGCAGAGGGGCCATTTCCTACAATGAGCAGTTCTTC.

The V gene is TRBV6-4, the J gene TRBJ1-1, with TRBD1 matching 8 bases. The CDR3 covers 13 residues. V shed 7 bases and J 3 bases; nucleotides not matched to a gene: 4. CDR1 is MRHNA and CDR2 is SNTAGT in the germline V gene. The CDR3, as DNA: TGTGCCAGCAATACGACAGGGGACACTGAAGCTTTCTTT. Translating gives CASNTTGDTEAFF.

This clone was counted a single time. The CDR3 spells CASSVRDRITFSGNTIYF. In DNA form, the CDR3 reads TGTGCCAGCAGCGTCCGGGACAGGATAACGTTCTCTGGAAACACCATATATTTT. The chain employs TRBV11-2 and TRBJ1-3, with TRBD1 identical over 8 bases. CDR3 length: 18 residues. Germline assignment: CDR1 SGHAT and CDR2 FQNNGV. Trimming at V came to 5 bases and at J to 0 bases, leaving 12 bases not matched to a gene.

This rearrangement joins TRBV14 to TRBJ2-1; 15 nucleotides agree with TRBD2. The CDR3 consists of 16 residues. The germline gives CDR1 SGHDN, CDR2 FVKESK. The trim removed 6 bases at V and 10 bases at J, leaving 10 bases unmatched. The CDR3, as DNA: TGTGCCAGCAGTCGTTGGACTAGCGGGAGGGCCGGGGAGCAGTTCTTC. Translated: CASSRWTSGRAGEQFF.

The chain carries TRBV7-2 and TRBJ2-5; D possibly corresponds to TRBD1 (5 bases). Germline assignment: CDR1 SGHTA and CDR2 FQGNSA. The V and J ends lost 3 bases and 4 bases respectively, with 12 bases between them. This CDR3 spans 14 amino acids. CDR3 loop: CASSFPGRAETQYF. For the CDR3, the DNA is TGTGCCAGCAGCTTTCCCGGCAGGGCAGAGACCCAGTACTTC. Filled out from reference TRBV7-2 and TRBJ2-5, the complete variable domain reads GAGVSQSPSNKVTEKGKDVELRCDPISGHTALYWYRQSLGQGLEFLIYFQGNSAPDKSGLPSDRFSAERTGGSVSTLTIQRTQQEDSAVYLCASSFPGRAETQYFGPGTRLLVL.

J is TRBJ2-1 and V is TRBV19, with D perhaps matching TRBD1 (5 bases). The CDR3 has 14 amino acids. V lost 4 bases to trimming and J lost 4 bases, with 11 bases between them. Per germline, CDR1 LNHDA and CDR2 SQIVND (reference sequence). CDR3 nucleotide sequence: TGTGCCAGTAGTAAGGCACAGGATTACAATGAGCAGTTCTTC. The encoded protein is CASSKAQDYNEQFF.

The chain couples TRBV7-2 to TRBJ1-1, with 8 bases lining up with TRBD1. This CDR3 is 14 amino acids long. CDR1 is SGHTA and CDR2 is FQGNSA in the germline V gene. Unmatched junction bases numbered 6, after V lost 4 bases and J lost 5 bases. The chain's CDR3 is CASSSSTGVTEAFF. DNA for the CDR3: TGTGCCAGCAGCTCTTCGACAGGGGTAACTGAAGCTTTCTTT. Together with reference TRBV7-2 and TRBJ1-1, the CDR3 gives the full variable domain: GAGVSQSPSNKVTEKGKDVELRCDPISGHTALYWYRQSLGQGLEFLIYFQGNSAPDKSGLPSDRFSAERTGGSVSTLTIQRTQQEDSAVYLCASSSSTGVTEAFFGQGTRLTVV.

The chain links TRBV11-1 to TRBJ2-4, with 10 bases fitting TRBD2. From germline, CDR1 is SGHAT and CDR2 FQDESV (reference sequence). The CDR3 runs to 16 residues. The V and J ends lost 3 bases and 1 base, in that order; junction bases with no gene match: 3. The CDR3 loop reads CASSLEAGGAKNIQYF. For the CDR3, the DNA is TGTGCCAGCAGCTTGGAAGCGGGAGGGGCCAAAAACATTCAGTACTTC.

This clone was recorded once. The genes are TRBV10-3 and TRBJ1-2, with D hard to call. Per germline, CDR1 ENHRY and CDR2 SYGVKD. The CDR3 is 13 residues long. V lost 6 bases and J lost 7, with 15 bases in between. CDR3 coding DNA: TGTGCCATCAGCTTTCACAAGCAGGTTGGCTACACCTTC. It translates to CAISFHKQVGYTF.

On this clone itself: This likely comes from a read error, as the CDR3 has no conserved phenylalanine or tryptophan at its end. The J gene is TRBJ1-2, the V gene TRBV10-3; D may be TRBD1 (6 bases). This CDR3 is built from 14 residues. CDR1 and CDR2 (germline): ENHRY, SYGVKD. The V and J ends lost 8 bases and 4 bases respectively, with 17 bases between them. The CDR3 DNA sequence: TGTGCCATCTCTCTAAGGACAGAGAGCTATGGCTACACCTCC. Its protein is CAISLRTESYGYTS.

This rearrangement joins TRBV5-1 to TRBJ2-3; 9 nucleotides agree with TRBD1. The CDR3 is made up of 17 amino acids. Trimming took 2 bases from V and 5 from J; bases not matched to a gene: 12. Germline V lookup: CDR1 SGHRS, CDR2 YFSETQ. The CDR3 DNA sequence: TGCGCCAGCAGCTTTTACAACAGGGGGCCGAGTGTAGATACGCAGTATTTT. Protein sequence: CASSFYNRGPSVDTQYF.

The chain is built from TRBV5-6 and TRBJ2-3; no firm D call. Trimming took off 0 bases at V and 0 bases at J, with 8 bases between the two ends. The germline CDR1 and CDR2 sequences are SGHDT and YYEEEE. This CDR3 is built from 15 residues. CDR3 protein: CASSLARASTDTQYF. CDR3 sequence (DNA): TGTGCCAGCAGCTTGGCTCGAGCTAGCACAGATACGCAGTATTTT.

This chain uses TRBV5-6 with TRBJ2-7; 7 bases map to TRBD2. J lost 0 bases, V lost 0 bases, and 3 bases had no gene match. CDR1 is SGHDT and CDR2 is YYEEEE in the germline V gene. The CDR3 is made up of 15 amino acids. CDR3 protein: CASSLAGRNSYEQYF. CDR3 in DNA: TGTGCCAGCAGCTTGGCCGGGAGGAACTCCTACGAGCAGTACTTC.

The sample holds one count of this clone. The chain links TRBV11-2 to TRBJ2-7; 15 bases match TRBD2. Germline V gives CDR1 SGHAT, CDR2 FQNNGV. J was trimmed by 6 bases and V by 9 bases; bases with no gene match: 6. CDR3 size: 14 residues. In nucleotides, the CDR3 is TGTGCCAGTCTCGGGGGACTAGCGGGAGGCGAGCAGTACTTC. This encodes CASLGGLAGGEQYF.

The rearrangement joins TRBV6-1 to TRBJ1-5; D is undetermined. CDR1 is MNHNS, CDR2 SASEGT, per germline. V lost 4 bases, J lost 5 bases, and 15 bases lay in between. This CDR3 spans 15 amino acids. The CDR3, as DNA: TGTGCCAGCAGTGTCCCCAACGGACTTCATCAGCCCCAGCATTTT. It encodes CASSVPNGLHQPQHF.

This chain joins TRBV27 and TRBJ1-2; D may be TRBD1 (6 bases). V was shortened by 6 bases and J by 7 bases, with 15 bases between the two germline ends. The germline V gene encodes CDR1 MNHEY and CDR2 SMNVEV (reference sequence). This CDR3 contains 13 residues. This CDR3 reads CASSQDSQAGYTF. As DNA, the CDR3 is TGTGCCAGCAGCCAGGACAGTCAAGCTGGCTACACCTTC.

The CDR3 reads CSVDRGSTEAFF. CDR3 in DNA: TGCAGCGTTGACAGGGGGAGCACTGAAGCTTTCTTT. The chain employs TRBV29-1 and TRBJ1-1; 7 positions match TRBD1. V gave up 3 bases and J gave up 4 bases; unmatched junction bases: 2. Germline CDR1 and CDR2: SQVTM and ANQGSEA. This CDR3 comprises 12 residues.

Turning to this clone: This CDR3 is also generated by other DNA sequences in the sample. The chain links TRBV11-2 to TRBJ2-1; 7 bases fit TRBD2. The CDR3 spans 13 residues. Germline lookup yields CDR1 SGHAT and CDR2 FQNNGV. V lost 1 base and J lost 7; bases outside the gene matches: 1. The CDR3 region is CASSLGGGNEQFF. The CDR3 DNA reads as TGTGCCAGCAGCTTAGGGGGGGGAAATGAGCAGTTCTTC.

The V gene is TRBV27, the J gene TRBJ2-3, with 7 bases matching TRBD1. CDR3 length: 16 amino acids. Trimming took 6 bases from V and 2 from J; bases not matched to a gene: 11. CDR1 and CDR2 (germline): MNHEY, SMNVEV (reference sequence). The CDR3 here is CASSSISGQLTDTQYF. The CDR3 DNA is TGTGCCAGCAGCAGCATCTCGGGACAGCTCACAGATACGCAGTATTTT.

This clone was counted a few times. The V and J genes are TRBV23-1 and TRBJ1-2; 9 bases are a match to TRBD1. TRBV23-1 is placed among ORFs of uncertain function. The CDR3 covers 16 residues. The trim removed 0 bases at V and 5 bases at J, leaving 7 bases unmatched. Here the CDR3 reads CASSQSGQGPWYGYTF. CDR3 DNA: TGCGCCAGCAGTCAATCGGGACAGGGCCCGTGGTATGGCTACACCTTC.

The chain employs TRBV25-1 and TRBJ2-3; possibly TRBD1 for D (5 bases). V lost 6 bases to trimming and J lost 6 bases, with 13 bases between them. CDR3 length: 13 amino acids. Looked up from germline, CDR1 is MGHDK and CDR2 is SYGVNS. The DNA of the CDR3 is TGTGCCAGCAGGGTCCTTCCAGGGGATACGCAGTATTTT. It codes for CASRVLPGDTQYF.